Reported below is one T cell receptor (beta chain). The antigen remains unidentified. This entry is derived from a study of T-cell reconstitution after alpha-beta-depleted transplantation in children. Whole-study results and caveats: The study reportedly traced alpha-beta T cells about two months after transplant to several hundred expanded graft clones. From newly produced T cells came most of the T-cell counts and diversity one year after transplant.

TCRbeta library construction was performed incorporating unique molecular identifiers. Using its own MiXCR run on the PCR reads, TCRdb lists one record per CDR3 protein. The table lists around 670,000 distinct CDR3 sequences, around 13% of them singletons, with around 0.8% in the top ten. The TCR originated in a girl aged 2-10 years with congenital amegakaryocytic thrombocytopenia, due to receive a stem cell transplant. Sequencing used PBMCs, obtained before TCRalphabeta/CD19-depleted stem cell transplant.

The CDR3 DNA follows: TGCAGTGCTAGTGGGGTCCTGAGCACAGATACGCAGTATTTT. It is translated as CSASGVLSTDTQYF. The chain recombines TRBV20-1 with TRBJ2-3; D is unresolved. Germline CDR1 reads DFQATT; CDR2 reads SNEGSKA (reference sequence). This CDR3 spans 14 amino acids. V dropped 3 bases and J dropped 0 bases, with 10 bases sitting between them.